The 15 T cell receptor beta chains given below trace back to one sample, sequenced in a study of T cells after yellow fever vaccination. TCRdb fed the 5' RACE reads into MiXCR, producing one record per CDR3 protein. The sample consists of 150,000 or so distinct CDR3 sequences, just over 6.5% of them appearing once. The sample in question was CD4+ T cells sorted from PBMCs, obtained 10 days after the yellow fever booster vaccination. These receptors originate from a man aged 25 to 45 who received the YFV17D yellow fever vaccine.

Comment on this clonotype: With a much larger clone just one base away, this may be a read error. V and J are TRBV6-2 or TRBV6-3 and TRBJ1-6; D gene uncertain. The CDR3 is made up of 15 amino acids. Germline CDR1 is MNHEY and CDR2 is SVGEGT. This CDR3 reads CASSPADKFTSRLHF. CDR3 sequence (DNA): TGTGCCAGCAGTCCAGCAGATAAGTTTACTTCACGCCTCCACTTT.

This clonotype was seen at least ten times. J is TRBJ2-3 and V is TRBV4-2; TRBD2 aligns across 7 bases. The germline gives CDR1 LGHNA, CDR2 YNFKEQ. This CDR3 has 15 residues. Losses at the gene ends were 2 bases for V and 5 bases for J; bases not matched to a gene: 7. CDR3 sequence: CASSQLLPGGDTQYF. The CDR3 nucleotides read TGTGCCAGCAGCCAACTCCTTCCGGGGGGAGATACGCAGTATTTT.

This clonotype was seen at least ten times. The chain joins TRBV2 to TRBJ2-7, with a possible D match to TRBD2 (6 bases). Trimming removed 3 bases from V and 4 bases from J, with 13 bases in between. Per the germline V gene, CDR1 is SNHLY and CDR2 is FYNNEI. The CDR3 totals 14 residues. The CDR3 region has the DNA TGTGCCAGCAGTGAGGTGATAGCGGTTTACGAGCAGTACTTC. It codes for CASSEVIAVYEQYF.

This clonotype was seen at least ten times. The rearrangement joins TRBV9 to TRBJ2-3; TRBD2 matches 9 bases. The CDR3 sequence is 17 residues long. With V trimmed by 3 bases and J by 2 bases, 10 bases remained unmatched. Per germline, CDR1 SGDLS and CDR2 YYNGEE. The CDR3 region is CASSGALLAGATDTQYF. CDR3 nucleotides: TGTGCCAGCAGCGGAGCCTTACTAGCGGGCGCCACAGATACGCAGTATTTT.

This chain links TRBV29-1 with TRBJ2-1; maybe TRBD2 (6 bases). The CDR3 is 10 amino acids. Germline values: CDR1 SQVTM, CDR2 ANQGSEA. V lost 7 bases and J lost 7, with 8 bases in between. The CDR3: CSGGENEQFF. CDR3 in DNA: TGCAGCGGGGGGGAGAATGAGCAGTTCTTC.

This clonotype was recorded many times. CDR3 residues: CATSDTSGNYNEQFF. The CDR3 nucleotides are TGTGCCACCAGTGACACTAGCGGGAACTACAATGAGCAGTTCTTC. V usage is TRBV24-1 and J usage is TRBJ2-1; 10 bases line up with TRBD2. The CDR3 runs 15 residues. Germline CDR1 reads KGHDR; CDR2 reads SFDVKD. Trimming cost V 4 bases and J 3 bases; bases outside gene matches: 2.

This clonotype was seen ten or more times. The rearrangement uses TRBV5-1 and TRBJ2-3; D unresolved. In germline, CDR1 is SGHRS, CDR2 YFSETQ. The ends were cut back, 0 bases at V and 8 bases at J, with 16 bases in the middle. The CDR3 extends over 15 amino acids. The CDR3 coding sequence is TGCGCCAGCAGCTTGGGAAGCAGCGCCCTGGGTACGCAGTATTTT. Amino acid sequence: CASSLGSSALGTQYF.

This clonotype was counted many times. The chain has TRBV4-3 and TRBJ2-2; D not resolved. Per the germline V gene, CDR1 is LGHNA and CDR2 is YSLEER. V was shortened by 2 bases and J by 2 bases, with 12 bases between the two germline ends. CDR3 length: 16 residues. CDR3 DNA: TGCGCCAGCAGCCAAAGCTTAGGCTTTAACACCGGGGAGCTGTTTTTT. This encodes CASSQSLGFNTGELFF.

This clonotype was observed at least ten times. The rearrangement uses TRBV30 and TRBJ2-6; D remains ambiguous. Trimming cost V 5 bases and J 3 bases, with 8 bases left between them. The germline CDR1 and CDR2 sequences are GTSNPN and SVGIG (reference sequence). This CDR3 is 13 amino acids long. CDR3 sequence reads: CAWADGGANVLTF. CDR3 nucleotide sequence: TGTGCCTGGGCGGACGGTGGGGCCAACGTCCTGACTTTC. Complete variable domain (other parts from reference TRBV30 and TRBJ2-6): SQTIHQWPATLVQPVGSPLSLECTVEGTSNPNLYWYRQAAGRGLQLLFYSVGIGQISSEVPQNLSASRPQDRQFILSSKKLLLSDSGFYLCAWADGGANVLTFGAGSRLTVL.

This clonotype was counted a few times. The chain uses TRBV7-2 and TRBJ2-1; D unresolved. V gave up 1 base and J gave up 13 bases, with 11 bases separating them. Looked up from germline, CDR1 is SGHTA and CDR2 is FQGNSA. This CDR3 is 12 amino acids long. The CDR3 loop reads CASSLDVESQFF. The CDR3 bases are TGTGCCAGCAGCTTAGACGTCGAGAGCCAGTTCTTC.

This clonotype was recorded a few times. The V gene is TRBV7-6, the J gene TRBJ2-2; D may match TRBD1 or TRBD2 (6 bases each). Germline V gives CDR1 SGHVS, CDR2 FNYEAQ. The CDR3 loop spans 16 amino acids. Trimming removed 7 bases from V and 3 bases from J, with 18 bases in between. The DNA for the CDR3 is TGTGCCAGCACCCATTTGGGGGGCGCGGACACCGGGGAGCTGTTTTTT. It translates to CASTHLGGADTGELFF. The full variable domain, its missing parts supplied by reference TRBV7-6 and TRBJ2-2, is GAGVSQSPRYKVTKRGQDVALRCDPISGHVSLYWYRQALGQGPEFLTYFNYEAQQDKSGLPNDRFSAERPEGSISTLTIQRTEQRDSAMYRCASTHLGGADTGELFFGEGSRLTVL.

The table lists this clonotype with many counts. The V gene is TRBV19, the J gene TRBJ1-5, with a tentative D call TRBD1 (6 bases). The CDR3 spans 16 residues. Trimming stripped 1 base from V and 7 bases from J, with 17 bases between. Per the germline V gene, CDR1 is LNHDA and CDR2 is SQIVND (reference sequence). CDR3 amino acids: CASSIVRGAAEQPQHF. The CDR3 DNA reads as TGTGCCAGTAGTATAGTGCGGGGGGCGGCGGAACAGCCCCAGCATTTT. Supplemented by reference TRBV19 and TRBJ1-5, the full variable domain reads DGGITQSPKYLFRKEGQNVTLSCEQNLNHDAMYWYRQDPGQGLRLIYYSQIVNDFQKGDIAEGYSVSREKKESFPLTVTSAQKNPTAFYLCASSIVRGAAEQPQHFGDGTRLSIL.

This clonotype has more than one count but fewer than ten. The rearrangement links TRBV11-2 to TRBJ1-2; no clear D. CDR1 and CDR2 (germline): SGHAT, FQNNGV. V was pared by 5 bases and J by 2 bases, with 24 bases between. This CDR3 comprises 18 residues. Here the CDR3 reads CASSTSGVGGRTNYGYTF. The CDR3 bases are TGTGCCAGCAGCACTAGTGGGGTGGGCGGACGAACGAACTATGGCTACACCTTC.

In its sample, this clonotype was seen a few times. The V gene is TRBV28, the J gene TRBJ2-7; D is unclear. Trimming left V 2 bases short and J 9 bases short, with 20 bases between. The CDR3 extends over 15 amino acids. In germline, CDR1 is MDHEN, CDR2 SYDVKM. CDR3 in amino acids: CASSLTGNAFAGQYF. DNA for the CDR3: TGTGCCAGCAGTTTAACGGGTAACGCCTTCGCAGGGCAGTACTTC.

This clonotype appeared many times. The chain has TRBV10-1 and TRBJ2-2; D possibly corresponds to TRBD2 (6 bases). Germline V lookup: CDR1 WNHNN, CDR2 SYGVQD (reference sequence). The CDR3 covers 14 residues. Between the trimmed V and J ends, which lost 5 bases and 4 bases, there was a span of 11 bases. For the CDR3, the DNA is TGCGCCAGCAGTCGACTAGGGAGCACCGGGGAGCTGTTTTTT. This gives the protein CASSRLGSTGELFF.